The 13 T cell receptor beta chains below were found in one sample sequenced in a study of beta chain features in type 1 diabetes (dated by TCRdb to the late 2010s). Results and caveats for the whole study, not just this receptor: A moderate but significant shortening of TCRB CDR3 length was observed in type 1 diabetes patients in all four CD4+ subsets.

Library prep was done by the immunoSEQ multiplex PCR assay. The High Capacity cDNA Reverse Transcription Kit was used to reverse transcribe all of the isolated RNA, meaning that expressed TCRB transcripts were what got sequenced. TCRdb took over this immuneACCESS table, retaining in-frame rearrangements with V and J assigned. Such tables are incomplete; in checked studies, under half of the missing clones stem from an unresolved V gene, and the remainder is unexplained. This sample has roughly 180,000 clones in its table, and approximately 8.1% of those were observed once. The top ten clonotypes cover about 0.95% of the sample. Antigen specificity for these receptors is unknown. Source material: central memory CD4+ T cells from blood. Receptors originate from a woman aged 40 to 50 with type 1 diabetes.

This clone was seen repeatedly, ten times or more. V usage is TRBV7-2 and J usage is TRBJ2-7; 8 bases line up with TRBD2. The length of the CDR3 is 15 residues. V was pared by 3 bases and J by 4 bases, with 8 bases of the junction left unmatched. Per germline, CDR1 SGHTA and CDR2 FQGNSA. The DNA of the CDR3 is TGTGCCAGCAGCTTTGGGGCGGGGGGATCATACGAGCAGTACTTC. This sequence encodes CASSFGAGGSYEQYF.

This clone appeared a few times. The rearrangement links TRBV27 to TRBJ2-6, with 7 bases matching TRBD1. CDR1 and CDR2 from the germline V gene are MNHEY and SMNVEV (reference sequence). The ends lost 0 bases at V and 0 bases at J; junction bases unmatched: 8. The CDR3 is 19 amino acids. Here the CDR3 reads CASSLSTTGILSGANVLTF. The CDR3 bases are TGTGCCAGCAGTTTATCTACGACAGGGATACTCTCTGGGGCCAACGTCCTGACTTTC.

A few counts support this clone. The chain is built from TRBV5-4 and TRBJ2-1, with TRBD1 identical over 10 bases. The germline V gene has CDR1 SGHNT and CDR2 YYREEE (reference sequence). The length of the CDR3 is 14 residues. V shed 3 bases and J 6 bases; nucleotides not matched to a gene: 3. The CDR3 DNA is TGTGCCAGCAGCTCGAGGACAGGGGGCAATGAGCAGTTCTTC. Its protein is CASSSRTGGNEQFF.

The J gene is TRBJ1-1, the V gene TRBV18; D gene ambiguous. Germline values: CDR1 KGHSH, CDR2 LQKENI. Between the trimmed V and J ends, which lost 3 bases and 0 bases, there was a span of 8 bases. The CDR3 is 14 amino acids. The CDR3 nucleotides are TGTGCCAGCTCACCCCAGAATATGAACACTGAAGCTTTCTTT. Encoded protein: CASSPQNMNTEAFF.

This clone was found a few times. The J gene is TRBJ1-5, the V gene TRBV18; 11 bases are shared with TRBD1. With V trimmed by 3 bases and J by 7 bases, 11 bases remained unmatched. Germline CDR1 KGHSH, CDR2 LQKENI. This CDR3 spans 17 amino acids. The CDR3 bases are TGTGCCAGCTCACCCCGCGGGTCGGACAGGGGGCACCAGCCCCAGCATTTT. Translation: CASSPRGSDRGHQPQHF.

The J gene is TRBJ1-1, the V gene TRBV5-1, with D possibly TRBD1 on 6 matching bases. Looked up from germline, CDR1 is SGHRS and CDR2 is YFSETQ. V lost 0 bases and J 2 bases, leaving 14 bases between the germline ends. This CDR3 comprises 16 residues. CDR3 loop: CASSLALTGSNTEAFF. DNA for the CDR3: TGCGCCAGCAGCTTGGCCCTTACAGGGAGCAACACTGAAGCTTTCTTT. Full variable domain (outside the CDR3, taken from reference TRBV5-1 and TRBJ1-1): KAGVTQTPRYLIKTRGQQVTLSCSPISGHRSVSWYQQTPGQGLQFLFEYFSETQRNKGNFPGRFSGRQFSNSRSEMNVSTLELGDSALYLCASSLALTGSNTEAFFGQGTRLTVV.

This clone occurred many times. V gene TRBV9 combines with J gene TRBJ1-4, with no clear D. The CDR3 runs 13 residues. The V end was cut by 4 bases, the J end by 4 bases, with 8 bases between. Per the germline V gene, CDR1 is SGDLS and CDR2 is YYNGEE. The CDR3 spells CASSSTVNEKLFF. CDR3 bases: TGTGCCAGCAGCTCGACTGTTAATGAAAAACTGTTTTTT.

The chain couples TRBV19 to TRBJ2-5; 11 bases match TRBD1. Germline CDR1 and CDR2: LNHDA and SQIVND (reference sequence). With 6 bases clipped from V and 3 bases from J, the junction kept 3 bases outside the gene matches. The CDR3 loop spans 14 amino acids. The CDR3 reads CASSRTGGEETQYF. In DNA form, the CDR3 reads TGTGCCAGTAGCCGGACAGGGGGCGAAGAGACCCAGTACTTC.

This chain connects TRBV4-3 to TRBJ2-7, with D possibly matching TRBD1 (6 bases). Trimming left V 0 bases short and J 3 bases short, with 12 bases between. The V gene's germline CDR1 is LGHNA and CDR2 YSLEER. This CDR3 comprises 15 residues. CDR3 DNA sequence: TGCGCCAGCAGCCAAGAACCGGGCAGGGGCTACGAGCAGTACTTC. It translates to CASSQEPGRGYEQYF.

J is TRBJ1-2 and V is TRBV6-1; D is possibly TRBD1 (5 bases). The CDR3 sequence is 15 residues long. From germline, CDR1 is MNHNS and CDR2 SASEGT. Trimming removed 0 bases from V and 5 bases from J, with 13 bases in between. The CDR3 nucleotides are TGTGCCAGCAGTGAAGCGGGGCGACAGTCGTATGGCTACACCTTC. The encoded protein is CASSEAGRQSYGYTF.

V and J are TRBV27 and TRBJ2-7, with TRBD2 as a possible D gene (5 bases). The CDR3 loop spans 16 amino acids. V was trimmed by 6 bases and J by 0 bases, leaving 18 bases between them. The germline CDR1 and CDR2 sequences are MNHEY and SMNVEV (reference sequence). CDR3: CASSPPVRGNSYEQYF. CDR3 nucleotides: TGTGCCAGCAGCCCACCTGTTCGGGGTAACTCCTACGAGCAGTACTTC.

This clone turned up a few times. This chain connects TRBV18 to TRBJ2-3; D call uncertain. The germline V and J ends were trimmed by 2 bases and 6 bases, with 6 bases remaining between them. CDR3 length equals 12 residues. Germline lookup yields CDR1 KGHSH and CDR2 LQKENI. The CDR3 region is CASSPTVDTQYF. The CDR3 region has the DNA TGTGCCAGCTCACCAACGGTCGATACGCAGTATTTT.

This clone was counted a few times. This sequence joins TRBV5-1 and TRBJ2-1, with TRBD2 identical over 7 bases. V lost 0 bases and J lost 6; bases outside the gene matches: 6. This CDR3 has 15 amino acids. Germline CDR1 is SGHRS and CDR2 is YFSETQ. The CDR3 is CASSLEVGGFNEQFF. In nucleotides, the CDR3 is TGCGCCAGCAGCTTGGAGGTGGGGGGGTTCAATGAGCAGTTCTTC.